This T cell receptor (beta chain) emerged from a study of CD8 T cells in Susac syndrome. Study results and caveats: TCR sequencing and HLA analysis covered a relatively small number of individuals.

Worth noting for this clonotype: Its specificity is unknown.

CD8+ and CD4+ T cells from blood underwent TCR beta sequencing, which was carried out in a high-throughput format. FACS was used to enrich TEMRA cells, whereas the CD8+ and CD4+ T cells were obtained by negative isolation. CDR1 SQVTM and CDR2 ANQGSEA come from the germline V gene. The ends were cut back, 6 bases at V and 4 bases at J, with 10 bases in the middle. The CDR3 is 12 residues long. Random hexamers were used to reverse transcribe the RNA input (roughly 0.5 to 1 ug). TCRdb reprocessed the immunoSEQ multiplex PCR reads with MiXCR, giving one entry per CDR3 protein. The sample holds around 280,000 distinct CDR3 sequences; around 84% are singletons and the top ten take around 0.12%.

This TCR was sampled from a human donor with multiple sclerosis. The sequencing sample was made of CD8+ T cells from PBMCs. The chain employs TRBV29-1 and TRBJ2-1, with D tentatively TRBD2 (5 bases). The CDR3 loop reads CSVRSGYNEQFF. CDR3 nucleotide sequence: TGCAGCGTGAGATCGGGATACAATGAGCAGTTCTTC.